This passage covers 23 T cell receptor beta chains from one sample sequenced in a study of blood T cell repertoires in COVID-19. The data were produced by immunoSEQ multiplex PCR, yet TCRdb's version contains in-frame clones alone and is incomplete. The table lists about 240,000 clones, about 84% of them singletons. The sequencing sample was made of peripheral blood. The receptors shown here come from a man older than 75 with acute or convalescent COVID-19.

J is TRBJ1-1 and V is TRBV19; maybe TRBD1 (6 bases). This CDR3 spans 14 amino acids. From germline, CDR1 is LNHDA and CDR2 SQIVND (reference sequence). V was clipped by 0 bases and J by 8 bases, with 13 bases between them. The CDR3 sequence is CASSIDGGRGEAFF. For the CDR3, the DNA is TGTGCCAGTAGTATAGATGGGGGCCGAGGCGAAGCTTTCTTT.

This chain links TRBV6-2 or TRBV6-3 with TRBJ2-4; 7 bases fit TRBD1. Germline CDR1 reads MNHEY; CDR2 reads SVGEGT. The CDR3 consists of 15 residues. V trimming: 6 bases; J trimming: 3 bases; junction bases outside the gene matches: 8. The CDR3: CASSLTRQGKNIQYF. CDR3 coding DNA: TGTGCCAGCAGCCTAACCCGACAGGGCAAAAACATTCAGTACTTC.

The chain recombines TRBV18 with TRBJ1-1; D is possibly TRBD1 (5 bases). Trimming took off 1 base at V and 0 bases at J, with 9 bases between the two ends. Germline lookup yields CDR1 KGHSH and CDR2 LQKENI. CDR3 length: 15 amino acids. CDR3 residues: CASSPQGSMNTEAFF. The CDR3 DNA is TGTGCCAGCTCACCACAGGGGTCTATGAACACTGAAGCTTTCTTT.

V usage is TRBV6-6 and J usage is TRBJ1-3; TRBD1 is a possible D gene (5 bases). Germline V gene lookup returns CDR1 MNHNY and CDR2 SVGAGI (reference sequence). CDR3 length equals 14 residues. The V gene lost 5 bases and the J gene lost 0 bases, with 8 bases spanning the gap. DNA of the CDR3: TGTGCCAGCAGTCCGACAGCCTCTGGAAACACCATATATTTT. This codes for CASSPTASGNTIYF.

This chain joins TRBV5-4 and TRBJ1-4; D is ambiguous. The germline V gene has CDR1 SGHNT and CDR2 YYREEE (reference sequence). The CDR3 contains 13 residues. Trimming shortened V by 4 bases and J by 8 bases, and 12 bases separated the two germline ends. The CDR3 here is CASSRGRSEKLFF. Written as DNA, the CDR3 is TGTGCCAGCAGCCGAGGGAGGAGCGAAAAACTGTTTTTT.

CDR3 sequence (DNA): TGTGCCAGCAGCCAGGGAAGGGAAAAACTGTTTTTT. The encoded protein is CASSQGREKLFF. This chain connects TRBV7-9 to TRBJ1-4, with D possibly being TRBD1 (5 bases). The CDR3 length is 12 residues. Trimming shortened V by 5 bases and J by 8 bases, and 9 bases separated the two germline ends. Per germline, CDR1 SEHNR and CDR2 FQNEAQ (reference sequence).

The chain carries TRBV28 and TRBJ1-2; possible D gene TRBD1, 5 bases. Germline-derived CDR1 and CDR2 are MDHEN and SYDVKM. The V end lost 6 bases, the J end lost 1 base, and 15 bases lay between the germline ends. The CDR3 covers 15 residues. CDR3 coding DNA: TGTGCCAGCAGGTCCGGGGGGGTAGTTAACTATGGCTACACCTTC. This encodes CASRSGGVVNYGYTF.

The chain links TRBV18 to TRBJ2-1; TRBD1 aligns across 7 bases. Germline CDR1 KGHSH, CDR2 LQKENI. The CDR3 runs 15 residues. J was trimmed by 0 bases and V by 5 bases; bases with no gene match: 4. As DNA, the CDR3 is TGTGCCAGCTCAGAGGGGGCAAGCTCCTACAATGAGCAGTTCTTC. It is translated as CASSEGASSYNEQFF.

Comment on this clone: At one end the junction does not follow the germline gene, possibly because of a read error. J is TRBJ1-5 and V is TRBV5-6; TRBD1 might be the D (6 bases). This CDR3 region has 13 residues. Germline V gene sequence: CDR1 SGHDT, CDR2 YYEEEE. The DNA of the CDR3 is TGTGCCAGCAGCCTGACAGGCCCGAGACGCATACCGTTT. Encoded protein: CASSLTGPRRIPF.

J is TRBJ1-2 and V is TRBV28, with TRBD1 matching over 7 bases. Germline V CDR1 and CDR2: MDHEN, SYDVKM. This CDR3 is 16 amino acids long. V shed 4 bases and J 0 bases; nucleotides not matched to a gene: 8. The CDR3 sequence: CASSSPSGQANYGYTF. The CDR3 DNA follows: TGTGCCAGCAGTTCACCATCAGGACAGGCTAACTATGGCTACACCTTC.

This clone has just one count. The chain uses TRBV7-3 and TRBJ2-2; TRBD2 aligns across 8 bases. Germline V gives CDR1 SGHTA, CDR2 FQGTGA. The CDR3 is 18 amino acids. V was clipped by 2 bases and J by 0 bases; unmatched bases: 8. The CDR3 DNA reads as TGTGCCAGCAGCTTACTTCTTGGACTAGCCACGAACACCGGGGAGCTGTTTTTT. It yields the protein CASSLLLGLATNTGELFF.

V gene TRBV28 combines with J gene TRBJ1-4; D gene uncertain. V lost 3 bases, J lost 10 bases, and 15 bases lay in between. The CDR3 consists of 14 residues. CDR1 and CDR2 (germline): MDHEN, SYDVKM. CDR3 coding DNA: TGTGCCAGCAGTTTGCCCTCGGTGGCGGCAAAACTGTTTTTT. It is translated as CASSLPSVAAKLFF.

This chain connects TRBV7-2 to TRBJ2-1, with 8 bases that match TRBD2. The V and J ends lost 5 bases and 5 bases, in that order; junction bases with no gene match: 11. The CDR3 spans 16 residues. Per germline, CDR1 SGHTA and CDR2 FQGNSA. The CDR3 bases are TGTGCCAGCAGCCCGGGGGGGGGCCAGGGGAACAATGAGCAGTTCTTC. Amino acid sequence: CASSPGGGQGNNEQFF.

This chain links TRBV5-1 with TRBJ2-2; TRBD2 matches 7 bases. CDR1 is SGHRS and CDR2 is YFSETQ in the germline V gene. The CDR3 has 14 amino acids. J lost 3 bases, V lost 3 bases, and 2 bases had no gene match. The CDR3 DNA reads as TGCGCCAGCAGCTCGGGGGGAGACACCGGGGAGCTGTTTTTT. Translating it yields CASSSGGDTGELFF.

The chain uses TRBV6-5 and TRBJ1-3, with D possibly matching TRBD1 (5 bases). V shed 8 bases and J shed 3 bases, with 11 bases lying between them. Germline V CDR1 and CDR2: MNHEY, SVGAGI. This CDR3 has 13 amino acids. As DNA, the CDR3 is TGTGCCAGCGTCCAAGGGGATGGAAACACCATATATTTT. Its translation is CASVQGDGNTIYF.

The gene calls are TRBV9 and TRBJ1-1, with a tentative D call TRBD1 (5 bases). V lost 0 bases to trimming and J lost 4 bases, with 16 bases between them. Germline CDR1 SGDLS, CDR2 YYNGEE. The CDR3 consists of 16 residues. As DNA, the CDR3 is TGTGCCAGCAGCGTAGTGGCTTTGCCGGGGGGCACTGAAGCTTTCTTT. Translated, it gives CASSVVALPGGTEAFF.

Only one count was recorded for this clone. The CDR3: CASSVGQGASKQYF. Here the CDR3 DNA reads TGTGCCAGCAGTGTTGGGCAGGGGGCATCGAAGCAGTACTTC. The chain recombines TRBV27 with TRBJ2-7; 8 nucleotides match TRBD1. Germline-derived CDR1 and CDR2 are MNHEY and SMNVEV (reference sequence). Losses at the gene ends were 5 bases for V and 8 bases for J; bases not matched to a gene: 11. The CDR3 has 14 amino acids.

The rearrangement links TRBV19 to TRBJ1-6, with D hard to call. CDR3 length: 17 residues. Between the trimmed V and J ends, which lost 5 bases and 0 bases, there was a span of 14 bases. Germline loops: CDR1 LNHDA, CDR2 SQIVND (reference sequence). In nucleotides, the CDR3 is TGTGCCAGTAGTCCCTTGACGGAGAGCTCCTATAATTCACCCCTCCACTTT. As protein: CASSPLTESSYNSPLHF.

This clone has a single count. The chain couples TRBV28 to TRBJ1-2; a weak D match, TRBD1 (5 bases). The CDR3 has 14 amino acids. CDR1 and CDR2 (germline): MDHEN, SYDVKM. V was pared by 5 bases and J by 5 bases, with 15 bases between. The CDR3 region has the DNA TGTGCCAGCAGTCCGGACCCGACAGAGTATGGCTACACCTTC. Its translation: CASSPDPTEYGYTF.

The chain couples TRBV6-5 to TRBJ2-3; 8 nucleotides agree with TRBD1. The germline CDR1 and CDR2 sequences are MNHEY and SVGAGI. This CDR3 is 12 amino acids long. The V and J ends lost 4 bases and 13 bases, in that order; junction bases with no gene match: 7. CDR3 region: CASSLGQGLEYF. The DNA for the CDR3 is TGTGCCAGCAGTTTAGGACAGGGCCTGGAGTATTTT.

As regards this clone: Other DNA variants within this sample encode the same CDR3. The CDR3, as DNA: TGCGCCAGCAGCCCCCGGGACAGGGTGGCCTACGAGCAGTACTTC. It specifies CASSPRDRVAYEQYF. V gene TRBV5-1 combines with J gene TRBJ2-7; 9 bases align to TRBD1. Germline CDR1 SGHRS, CDR2 YFSETQ. The CDR3 runs 15 residues. Trimming removed 4 bases from V and 2 bases from J; junction bases left unmatched: 7.

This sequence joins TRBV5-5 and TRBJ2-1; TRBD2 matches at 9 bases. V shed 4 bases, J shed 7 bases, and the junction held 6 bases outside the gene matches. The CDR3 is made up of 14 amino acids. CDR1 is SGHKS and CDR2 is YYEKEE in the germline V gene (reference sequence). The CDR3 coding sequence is TGTGCCAGCAGCGTGGGACTAGCCAGTAATGAGCAGTTCTTC. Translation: CASSVGLASNEQFF. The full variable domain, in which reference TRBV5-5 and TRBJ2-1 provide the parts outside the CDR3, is DAGVTQSPTHLIKTRGQQVTLRCSPISGHKSVSWYQQVLGQGPQFIFQYYEKEERGRGNFPDRFSARQFPNYSSELNVNALLLGDSALYLCASSVGLASNEQFFGPGTRLTVL.

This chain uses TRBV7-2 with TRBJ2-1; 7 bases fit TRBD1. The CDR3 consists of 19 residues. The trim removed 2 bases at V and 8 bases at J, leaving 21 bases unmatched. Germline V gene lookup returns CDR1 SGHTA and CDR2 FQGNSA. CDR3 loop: CASSLPAARGRRHSDEQFF. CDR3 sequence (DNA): TGTGCCAGCAGCTTACCCGCCGCGAGGGGGCGGAGGCATAGCGATGAGCAGTTCTTC.